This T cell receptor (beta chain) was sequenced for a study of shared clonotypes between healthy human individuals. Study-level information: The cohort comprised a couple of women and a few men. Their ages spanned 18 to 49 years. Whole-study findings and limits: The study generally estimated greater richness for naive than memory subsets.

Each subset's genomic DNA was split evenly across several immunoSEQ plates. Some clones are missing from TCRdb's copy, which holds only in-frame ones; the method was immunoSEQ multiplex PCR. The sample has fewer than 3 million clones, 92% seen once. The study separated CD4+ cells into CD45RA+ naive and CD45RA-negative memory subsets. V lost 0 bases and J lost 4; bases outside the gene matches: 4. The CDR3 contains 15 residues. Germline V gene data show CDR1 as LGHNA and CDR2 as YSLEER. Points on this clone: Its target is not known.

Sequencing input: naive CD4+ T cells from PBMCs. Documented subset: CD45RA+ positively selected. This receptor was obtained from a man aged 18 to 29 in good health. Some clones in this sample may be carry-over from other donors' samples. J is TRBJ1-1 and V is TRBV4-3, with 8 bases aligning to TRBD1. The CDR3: CASSQEGQVGTEAFF. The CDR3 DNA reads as TGCGCCAGCAGCCAAGAGGGACAGGTGGGCACTGAAGCTTTCTTT.